In its sample, the clone carrying this T cell receptor (beta chain) was seen many times. Its antigen is unidentified. The sample is drawn from a study of identical twins. Overall study results and limits: Findings came from cross-sectional statistics, without long-term follow-up of donors. Models came in too low on out-of-frame TCR alpha sharing in monozygotic twins.

Unique molecular identifiers were present on the cDNA, which also gained a universal primer site by template switching. One entry per CDR3 protein, called by TCRdb with MiXCR from the 5' RACE reads. The sample consists of 150,000 or so distinct CDR3 sequences, under 4.5% of them appearing once. The V and J ends lost 5 bases and 1 base, in that order; junction bases with no gene match: 10. Germline V CDR1 and CDR2: LGHNT, FRNRAP. The CDR3 runs 16 residues. All donors were healthy Caucasians. The sequence was collected from a man between 18 and 29 years old in good health. The rearrangement uses TRBV12-5 and TRBJ1-1; 7 bases map to TRBD1. The sample consisted of memory T cells sorted from blood. In nucleotides, the CDR3 is TGTGCTAGTGGTCCACACCTGGACAGGTGGAACACTGAAGCTTTCTTT. It specifies CASGPHLDRWNTEAFF.